The 27 T cell receptor beta chains given below trace back to one sample, sequenced in a study of cytomegalovirus exposure and HLA in healthy donors. Vbeta (60) and Jbeta (13) primers were used in the PCR. Assay: immunoSEQ multiplex PCR; the TCRdb copy retains only in-frame clones and omits some. The repertoire holds around 100,000 clones, with 60% to 70% as singletons. The sequenced sample consisted of PBMCs. These receptors were taken from a man aged 30 to 39 in good health and CMV-seropositive.

The rearrangement joins TRBV5-4 to TRBJ2-5, with D possibly TRBD2 on 5 matching bases. This CDR3 contains 15 residues. V was cut by 4 bases and J by 11 bases, with 24 bases left in between. Looked up from germline, CDR1 is SGHNT and CDR2 is YYREEE (reference sequence). The CDR3: CASSPGTDKNGEQYF. Written as DNA, the CDR3 is TGTGCCAGCAGCCCTGGAACAGATAAAAACGGGGAGCAGTACTTC.

The chain's CDR3 is CASSQELAGGQTQYF. The CDR3 DNA follows: TGCGCCAGCAGCCAAGAGCTAGCGGGGGGGCAGACCCAGTACTTC. The gene calls are TRBV4-1 and TRBJ2-5, with 12 bases fitting TRBD2. This CDR3 spans 15 amino acids. V shed 0 bases, J shed 6 bases, and the junction held 2 bases outside the gene matches. Germline values: CDR1 MGHRA, CDR2 YSYEKL.

J is TRBJ2-3 and V is TRBV6-5, with TRBD1 matching 9 bases. Trimming cost V 5 bases and J 3 bases; bases outside gene matches: 0. The CDR3 consists of 13 residues. Germline assignment: CDR1 MNHEY and CDR2 SVGAGI. For the CDR3, the DNA is TGTGCCAGCAGTGGACAGGGGACAGATACGCAGTATTTT. This translates into CASSGQGTDTQYF.

CDR3 protein: CASSLGFRDRYEQYF. The DNA for the CDR3 is TGCGCCAGCAGCTTGGGATTCCGGGACAGGTACGAGCAGTACTTC. The V gene is TRBV5-1, the J gene TRBJ2-7, with 8 bases aligning to TRBD1. The CDR3 runs 15 residues. V lost 0 bases and J lost 4; bases outside the gene matches: 6. CDR1 SGHRS and CDR2 YFSETQ come from the germline V gene.

This clone was picked up one time. This rearrangement joins TRBV7-3 to TRBJ2-2; D call uncertain. The CDR3 length is 16 residues. V lost 5 bases and J lost 1, with 14 bases in between. CDR1 is SGHTA, CDR2 FQGTGA, per germline. The CDR3 DNA sequence: TGTGCCAGCAGCCGTGGTGGTTTCGGGAACACCGGGGAGCTGTTTTTT. This gives the protein CASSRGGFGNTGELFF.

This clone was found a few times. The genes are TRBV7-3 and TRBJ2-1; 7 bases are a match to TRBD1. The CDR3 has 16 residues. With V trimmed by 0 bases and J by 4 bases, 6 bases remained unmatched. The germline gives CDR1 SGHTA, CDR2 FQGTGA. CDR3 protein: CASSLTGTVQYNEQFF. The CDR3, as DNA: TGTGCCAGCAGCTTAACGGGGACAGTCCAATACAATGAGCAGTTCTTC.

The chain couples TRBV4-1 to TRBJ1-1; no definite D call. Germline CDR1 reads MGHRA; CDR2 reads YSYEKL. V dropped 0 bases and J dropped 10 bases, with 15 bases sitting between them. CDR3 length equals 14 residues. The CDR3, as DNA: TGCGCCAGCAGCCAAGATCGGGGATTAAGGCGAGCTTTCTTT. Translation: CASSQDRGLRRAFF.

Of note for this clone: One end of the junction does not line up with germline, which may come from a read error. The chain has TRBV6-4 and TRBJ2-7; D possibly corresponds to TRBD1 (5 bases). CDR1 and CDR2 from the germline V gene are MRHNA and SNTAGT. The CDR3 has 12 amino acids. This chain's CDR3 is CASSDSTTAVGF. CDR3 DNA: TGTGCCAGCAGTGACTCGACGACAGCTGTAGGCTTC.

The rearrangement joins TRBV5-6 to TRBJ2-7; perhaps TRBD2 as D (6 bases). CDR3 length: 15 amino acids. With 0 bases removed from V and 4 bases from J, the gap between germline ends came to 14 bases. CDR1 is SGHDT and CDR2 is YYEEEE in the germline V gene. The CDR3 sequence is CASSLGRGGLYEQYF. In nucleotides, the CDR3 is TGTGCCAGCAGCTTGGGGCGGGGAGGCCTTTACGAGCAGTACTTC.

The V call is TRBV5-1, the J call TRBJ2-3, with D possibly matching TRBD2 (6 bases). This CDR3 contains 15 residues. Germline CDR1 and CDR2: SGHRS and YFSETQ. V lost 2 bases to trimming and J lost 1 base, with 11 bases between them. The DNA of the CDR3 is TGCGCCAGCAGCTTACTAGCTGAAGGCACAGATACGCAGTATTTT. It yields the protein CASSLLAEGTDTQYF.

This clone was seen a handful of times. The chain recombines TRBV6-1 with TRBJ1-2; D is unclear. The CDR3 is 13 amino acids. Germline V gene lookup returns CDR1 MNHNS and CDR2 SASEGT. Deletions cut 2 bases from V and 5 bases from J, with 9 bases between. CDR3 DNA: TGTGCCAGCAGTGAACGCAGGCCTTATGGCTACACCTTC. Translated, it gives CASSERRPYGYTF.

This clone was detected only a few times. The gene calls are TRBV30 and TRBJ1-5; D unresolved. Per germline, CDR1 GTSNPN and CDR2 SVGIG (reference sequence). The CDR3 sequence is 13 residues long. Deletions cut 2 bases from V and 5 bases from J, with 10 bases between. This CDR3 is CAWSLADYQPQHF. The CDR3 nucleotides read TGTGCCTGGAGTCTTGCAGACTATCAGCCCCAGCATTTT.

The gene calls are TRBV11-2 and TRBJ2-7, with D unclear. The CDR3 spans 13 residues. The V end was cut by 1 base, the J end by 6 bases, with 10 bases between. From germline, CDR1 is SGHAT and CDR2 FQNNGV. CDR3 loop: CASSLGAVGEQYF. CDR3 coding DNA: TGTGCCAGCAGCTTAGGGGCAGTCGGCGAGCAGTACTTC.

The chain uses TRBV27 and TRBJ2-6; weak D call: TRBD2 (6 bases). The CDR3 contains 18 residues. The V and J ends lost 8 bases and 1 base respectively, with 21 bases between them. Germline values: CDR1 MNHEY, CDR2 SMNVEV (reference sequence). For the CDR3, the DNA is TGTGCCAGCGGACGGAGGGGTAGTGATGAGTCTGGGGCCAACGTCCTGACTTTC. It encodes CASGRRGSDESGANVLTF.

The chain joins TRBV6-1 to TRBJ1-2, with D possibly matching TRBD1 (6 bases). The V gene's germline CDR1 is MNHNS and CDR2 SASEGT. The ends were cut back, 5 bases at V and 4 bases at J, with 17 bases in the middle. The CDR3 has 15 amino acids. CDR3 DNA: TGTGCCAGCAGTCCTGCAGGGGTAGCTTCCTATGGCTACACCTTC. Its translation: CASSPAGVASYGYTF.

This clone was counted a few times. Here the CDR3 DNA reads TGCGCCAGCCGTACTAGTAGTGGGGAGCTGTTTTTT. Its protein product is CASRTSSGELFF. The chain uses TRBV5-1 and TRBJ2-2; D possibly corresponds to TRBD2 (5 bases). V dropped 7 bases and J dropped 8 bases, with 12 bases sitting between them. The germline gives CDR1 SGHRS, CDR2 YFSETQ. CDR3 size: 12 residues.

This chain uses TRBV10-3 with TRBJ2-5; D is possibly TRBD1 (7 bases). V lost 0 bases to trimming and J lost 7 bases, with 9 bases between them. Germline loops: CDR1 ENHRY, CDR2 SYGVKD. The CDR3 spans 13 residues. The CDR3 DNA is TGTGCCATCAGTGAGTCCAGGGGGGCGACCCAGTACTTC. Its protein is CAISESRGATQYF.

This clone was picked up a small number of times. The rearrangement uses TRBV19 and TRBJ1-3, with D possibly being TRBD1 (5 bases). V was cut by 5 bases and J by 3 bases, with 11 bases left in between. Germline CDR1 and CDR2: LNHDA and SQIVND (reference sequence). The CDR3 is 14 amino acids. CDR3 nucleotides: TGTGCCAGTAGTTACCAGGGCGATGGAAACACCATATATTTT. This translates into CASSYQGDGNTIYF. The full variable domain, its missing parts supplied by reference TRBV19 and TRBJ1-3, is DGGITQSPKYLFRKEGQNVTLSCEQNLNHDAMYWYRQDPGQGLRLIYYSQIVNDFQKGDIAEGYSVSREKKESFPLTVTSAQKNPTAFYLCASSYQGDGNTIYFGEGSWLTVV.

This clone was observed a few times. The chain has TRBV10-3 and TRBJ1-5; tentative D call: TRBD1 (6 bases). The germline V gene has CDR1 ENHRY and CDR2 SYGVKD. Between the trimmed V and J ends, which lost 10 bases and 5 bases, there was a span of 15 bases. The CDR3 sequence is 13 residues long. The CDR3 nucleotides are TGTGCCAGCCGCCAGGGGCTCTATCAGCCCCAGCATTTT. Its translation is CASRQGLYQPQHF.

V gene TRBV18 combines with J gene TRBJ1-4; D is uncertain. The V and J ends lost 5 bases and 7 bases respectively, with 11 bases between them. The CDR3 spans 13 residues. Germline CDR1 KGHSH, CDR2 LQKENI. The CDR3 region is CASSDSHGEKLFF. CDR3 coding DNA: TGTGCCAGCTCAGATAGCCATGGTGAAAAACTGTTTTTT.

The chain is built from TRBV6-1 and TRBJ2-1; 12 bases fit TRBD2. The V and J ends lost 2 bases and 4 bases, in that order; junction bases with no gene match: 3. The CDR3 consists of 16 residues. CDR1 MNHNS and CDR2 SASEGT come from the germline V gene. CDR3: CASSETSGGLYNEQFF. CDR3 sequence (DNA): TGTGCCAGCAGTGAAACTAGCGGGGGGCTATACAATGAGCAGTTCTTC.

A remark on this clone: At one of its ends the junction is not consistent with the germline gene, which may arise from a read error. The chain joins TRBV7-9 to TRBJ2-5, with 8 bases fitting TRBD1. The CDR3 spans 17 residues. Germline V lookup: CDR1 SEHNR, CDR2 FQNEAQ (reference sequence). CDR3 region: CSSSWGSAGGAGETQYF. The CDR3 DNA reads as TGTTCCAGCAGCTGGGGTTCGGCAGGGGGCGCGGGGGAGACCCAGTACTTC.

About this clone: Its ends do not fully match the called genes, so a read error is possible. The chain carries TRBV5-1 and TRBJ1-2, with a possible D match to TRBD1 (6 bases). The CDR3 is 13 residues long. Germline V gene lookup returns CDR1 SGHRS and CDR2 YFSETQ. CDR3 nucleotides: TGCGCCAGCAGATTCGACAGGAACTATGTCTACACCTTC. This codes for CASRFDRNYVYTF.

CDR3 in DNA: TGTGCCACCAGCAAGAGCGGGGGGGCCTTTCTTGAGCAGTTCTTC. This gives the protein CATSKSGGAFLEQFF. The chain recombines TRBV15 with TRBJ2-1, with 10 bases lining up with TRBD2. Trimming cost V 4 bases and J 9 bases; bases outside gene matches: 9. The CDR3 runs to 15 residues. Looked up from germline, CDR1 is LNHNV and CDR2 is YYDKDF (reference sequence).

A few counts support this clone. The chain uses TRBV4-2 and TRBJ2-7; 7 nucleotides agree with TRBD2. CDR1 LGHNA and CDR2 YNFKEQ come from the germline V gene. V trimming: 3 bases; J trimming: 0 bases; junction bases outside the gene matches: 11. The CDR3 runs to 17 residues. The CDR3 loop is CASSQGTSAILSYEQYF. Written as DNA, the CDR3 is TGTGCCAGCAGCCAGGGAACTAGCGCGATCCTCTCCTACGAGCAGTACTTC.

This rearrangement joins TRBV19 to TRBJ1-6; the D is unclear. In germline, CDR1 is LNHDA, CDR2 SQIVND (reference sequence). Trimming shortened V by 5 bases and J by 4 bases, and 15 bases separated the two germline ends. The CDR3 is 16 amino acids. The CDR3 coding sequence is TGTGCCAGTAGTTTGGCGGGCTCTCTTTATAATTCACCCCTCCACTTT. This sequence encodes CASSLAGSLYNSPLHF.

V gene TRBV4-1 combines with J gene TRBJ2-3; a weak D match, TRBD2 (7 bases). In germline, CDR1 is MGHRA, CDR2 YSYEKL. CDR3 length: 13 residues. Trimming cost V 11 bases and J 6 bases, with 18 bases left between them. Written as DNA, the CDR3 is TGCGCCGGCCCCTGGGGGGGGCCGGATACGCAGTATTTT. It translates to CAGPWGGPDTQYF.